This TCR beta chain was sequenced in a study of breast tumors, draining lymph nodes, adjacent tissues. The lymph nodes were axillary draining lymph nodes from breast cancer patients. This clonotype has ten or more counts. Its target is not known. The V gene's germline CDR1 is SNHLY and CDR2 FYNNEI. V shed 7 bases and J 4 bases; nucleotides not matched to a gene: 5. This CDR3 has 15 residues. TCRdb called the multiplex PCR reads again in MiXCR, with one record for every CDR3 protein. Of approximately 190,000 distinct CDR3 sequences in the sample, roughly 31% were seen once. Study results and caveats: Compared with lymph nodes, tumors were less diverse; compared with nontumor tissue, more. Compared with basal-like, luminal-like tumors shared significantly more repertoire with nontumor tissue.

The rearrangement uses TRBV2 and TRBJ2-2; TRBD1 matches at 11 bases. Sample: axillary lymph node tissue. This TCR came from a female donor with breast cancer. Some clones in this sample may be carry-over from other donors' samples. In nucleotides, the CDR3 is TGTGCCAGCAATTCCGGACAGGGGGCCACCGGGGAGCTGTTTTTT. Amino acids: CASNSGQGATGELFF.